The rows below give T cell receptor beta chains drawn from one sample of a study of tumor-infiltrating lymphocytes in primary liver carcinoma. A single record per CDR3 protein comes from TCRdb applying MiXCR to the multiplex PCR reads. The table includes hundreds of thousands of distinct CDR3 sequences, roughly three fifths detected once. Sequencing was carried out using peripheral blood. Source of these receptors: a woman in her 30s with primary liver carcinoma and hepatitis B virus infection. Each CDR3 is given with its conserved first and last residue. The D gene is left open where the match is weak. Rows may omit the clone size; those that give it use once, few, many or a size class.

-	TRBV6-2/TRBV6-3	-	TRBJ2-7	TGTGCCGGCAGTTACTACCCTAGGTACGAGCAGTACTTC	CAGSYYPRYEQYF
few	TRBV7-3	TRBD1	TRBJ2-6	TGTGCCAGCAGCCCGGACAGGGGGATCCCTGGGGCCAACGTCCTGACTTTC	CASSPDRGIPGANVLTF
-	TRBV14	-	TRBJ2-7	TGTGCCAGCAGCCAAGATCAGAAGGGATTTTCTCCCTACGAGCAGTACTTC	CASSQDQKGFSPYEQYF
-	TRBV4-3	-	TRBJ1-2	TGCGCCAGCAGCATTGAGTTGGAGGTCTATGGCTACACCTTC	CASSIELEVYGYTF
-	TRBV11-2	TRBD2	TRBJ2-1	TGTGCCAGCAGCTTATTACCGGGACTAGCGGGACATTACAATGAGCAATTCTTC	CASSLLPGLAGHYNEQFF
many	TRBV12-3/TRBV12-4	-	TRBJ2-2	TGTGCCAGCACTCCTATTGGTAGCGCCGGGGAGCTGTTTTTT	CASTPIGSAGELFF
few	TRBV6-5	-	TRBJ2-6	TGTGCCAGCAGTACACCCCCTACTTACAGGGCTGGGGCCAACGTCCTGACTTTC	CASSTPPTYRAGANVLTF
once	TRBV28	-	TRBJ2-7	TGTGCCAGCAGTGCTCCCAGGGGCACGTACTACGAGCAGTACTTC	CASSAPRGTYYEQYF
-	TRBV10-3	TRBD1	TRBJ2-2	TGTGCCATCAGTGACCCAGACAGGGTCGGGGCTAACACCGGGGAGCTGTTTTTT	CAISDPDRVGANTGELFF
few	TRBV5-6	-	TRBJ2-7	TGTGCCAGCAGCTCAAGCCATGCGTTGGAGGGAACCTACGAGCAGTACTTC	CASSSSHALEGTYEQYF
few	TRBV6-2/TRBV6-3	TRBD2	TRBJ2-1	TGTGCCAGCAGCAGACTAGCGCTAGATCCCTCTATGGGCAATGAGCAGTTCTTC	CASSRLALDPSMGNEQFF
-	TRBV5-1	TRBD1	TRBJ2-6	TGCGCCAGCAGCTTCCAACCGGGACAGGGGGCTACTGGGGCCAACGTCGTGACCTTC	CASSFQPGQGATGANVVTF
once	TRBV11-1	-	TRBJ1-5	TGTGCCAGCAGCTTAATTGTAGCGGAGGGTGGTAGCAATCAGCCCCAGCATTTT	CASSLIVAEGGSNQPQHF
once	TRBV7-9	TRBD2	TRBJ2-1	TGTGCCAGCATCTTGGGGGAGGGCCTATCGAATGAGCAGTTCTTC	CASILGEGLSNEQFF
few	TRBV12-3/TRBV12-4	TRBD1	TRBJ2-1	TGTGCCAGCAGTTTATCACAGGGGGGTCAGAATGAGCAGTTCTTC	CASSLSQGGQNEQFF
-	TRBV6-6	-	TRBJ2-5	TGTGCCAGCAGTTACCGGGAGATCCAGTACTTC	CASSYREIQYF
few	TRBV7-9	-	TRBJ2-7	TGTGCCAGCAGCTTAGATATCCAGTTAATGTACTTC	CASSLDIQLMYF
few	TRBV29-1	-	TRBJ2-2	TGCAGCGTTAGAGTGGTGGGAGATTCGAACACCGGGGAGCTGTTTTTT	CSVRVVGDSNTGELFF
many	TRBV29-1	-	TRBJ2-3	TGCAGCACCGGAGGGGGGGGGATCATTGGTACGCAGTATTTT	CSTGGGGIIGTQYF
many	TRBV12-3/TRBV12-4	-	TRBJ2-7	TGTGCCAGCAGTTACGGGACACCCCACGAGCAGTACTTC	CASSYGTPHEQYF
many	TRBV11-2	TRBD2	TRBJ2-1	TGTGCCAGCAGCTTATACGCGGGAGGAAAGAATGAGCAGTTCTTC	CASSLYAGGKNEQFF
-	TRBV7-9	TRBD2	TRBJ2-1	TGTGCCAGCGGGACTAGCGGTTACAATGAGCAGTTCTTC	CASGTSGYNEQFF